Below are 20 T cell receptor beta chains sequenced from a single sample in a study of tumor and adjacent non-tumor tissue in lung cancer (dated by TCRdb to between 2018 and 2020). The library was obtained by multiplex PCR. Instrument on record: Illumina HiSeq 2500. TCRbeta libraries were constructed through three rounds of nested PCR with primers (Table S4) according to protocols modified from ARM-PCR. The raw public data were reprocessed by TCRdb itself: fastp quality trimming at Q25, MiXCR clonotype calling, in-frame beta chains only. Rows merge per CDR3 protein into single entries with the most common DNA and genes. This sample lists 90,000 to 110,000 distinct CDR3 sequences; 50% to 70% were detected once. 15% to 20% of the sample is in the top ten clones. RNA was extracted from bulk unsorted tissue and checked for quality with a NanoDrop ND-1000 and an Agilent 2100. Distant non-tumor tissue taken more than 3 cm from the tumor edge was used as the normal lung sample.

Source material: distant non-tumor lung tissue. The receptors stem from a man aged 55 to 70 with non-small cell lung cancer.

Concerning this clonotype: One base away lies a much larger clone, so this may be a sequencing read error. The J gene is TRBJ2-1, the V gene TRBV5-6; D perhaps matches TRBD2 (6 bases). CDR3 length equals 16 residues. CDR1 and CDR2 (germline): SGHDT, YYEEEE. The CDR3 is CAGSLAGGSSLNEQFF. The CDR3 DNA reads TGTGCCGGCAGCTTGGCTGGAGGGTCCAGTCTCAATGAGCAGTTCTTC.

The CDR3 coding sequence is TGTATCAGCAGCTTAGGCCCCATAACAGGGGGCGACGGCTACACCTTC. Amino acid sequence: CISSLGPITGGDGYTF. The chain has TRBV13 and TRBJ1-2, with 9 bases aligning to TRBD1. In germline, CDR1 is PRHDT, CDR2 FYEKMQ (reference sequence). CDR3 length equals 16 residues.

V and J are TRBV6-2 or TRBV6-3 and TRBJ1-6; 7 bases match TRBD1. The germline V gene encodes CDR1 MNHEY and CDR2 SVGEGT. Trimming took 1 base from V and 16 from J; bases not matched to a gene: 19. CDR3 length: 17 amino acids. Here the CDR3 DNA reads TGTGCCAGCAGTTACTATGGGACCGACAGGGAGTTCAGAGCTCTCCACTTT. This translates into CASSYYGTDREFRALHF.

As to this clonotype: At one end the junction does not follow the germline gene, possibly because of a read error. This sequence joins TRBV4-1 and TRBJ1-3; D not certain. Germline V lookup: CDR1 MGHRA, CDR2 YSYEKL. The CDR3 loop spans 14 amino acids. CDR3 protein: CTSSSSRAGNTMYF. The CDR3 DNA follows: TGCACCAGCAGCTCATCACGGGCAGGAAACACCATGTATTTT.

This clonotype was recorded only once. At one end, the junction sequence differs from germline, possibly due to a read error. The rearrangement links TRBV20-1 to TRBJ1-4; D is undetermined. The CDR3 runs to 15 residues. Per germline, CDR1 DFQATT and CDR2 SNEGSKA (reference sequence). In DNA, the CDR3 is TGTAGTGCTAGGCCCCATATTGGGACTAATGAAAAACTGTTTTTT. Residues: CSARPHIGTNEKLFF.

The chain joins TRBV10-3 to TRBJ2-7; perhaps TRBD2 as D (5 bases). CDR3 size: 14 residues. Germline V gene lookup returns CDR1 ENHRY and CDR2 SYGVKD. V gave up 5 bases and J gave up 6 bases, with 17 bases separating them. The CDR3 loop is CAISSQWGESEQYF. The CDR3 DNA reads as TGTGCCATCAGTTCCCAGTGGGGAGAGTCCGAGCAGTACTTC.

The rearrangement joins TRBV6-2 or TRBV6-3 to TRBJ2-2; possibly TRBD1 for D (7 bases). Trimming removed 10 bases from V and 4 bases from J, with 22 bases in between. This CDR3 has 16 residues. CDR1 and CDR2 from the germline V gene are MNHEY and SVGEGT. The CDR3: CANRRTGLISTGELFF. DNA for the CDR3: TGTGCCAACAGGCGGACAGGACTAATCAGCACCGGGGAGCTGTTTTTT.

About this clonotype: A clone one base away is much larger, so this may be a read error. The chain is built from TRBV20-1 and TRBJ1-1, with a weak D call TRBD1 (6 bases). CDR1 and CDR2 from the germline V gene are DFQATT and SNEGSKA (reference sequence). This CDR3 spans 14 amino acids. The CDR3: CSARDTRGLPETFF. CDR3 sequence (DNA): TGCAGTGCTAGAGATACCAGGGGTCTTCCTGAAACTTTCTTT.

Concerning this clonotype: Likely a read error: the CDR3 ends without its conserved phenylalanine or tryptophan. The J gene is TRBJ2-5, the V gene TRBV5-5, with D unresolved. The ends were cut back, 5 bases at V and 3 bases at J, with 17 bases in the middle. CDR1 is SGHKS, CDR2 YYEKEE, per germline (reference sequence). The CDR3 extends over 15 amino acids. CDR3 in amino acids: CASSYDMFEEETQYI. As DNA, the CDR3 is TGTGCCAGCAGTTATGACATGTTCGAGGAAGAGACCCAGTACATC.

Of note for this clonotype: This may stem from a read error, because a much larger clone lies one nucleotide away. This chain uses TRBV28 with TRBJ2-1, with TRBD2 as a possible D gene (6 bases). CDR3 length: 15 amino acids. V was cut by 5 bases and J by 4 bases, with 15 bases left in between. Germline CDR1 is MDHEN and CDR2 is SYDVKM. CDR3 DNA: TGTGCCAGCAGTGGAACCGGGAGTGGGTACAATGAGCAGTTCTTC. This sequence encodes CASSGTGSGYNEQFF.

The chain joins TRBV6-5 to TRBJ1-1; a possible D gene is TRBD1 (5 bases). The germline gives CDR1 MNHEY, CDR2 SVGAGI. This CDR3 is 15 amino acids long. Trimming left V 6 bases short and J 3 bases short, with 17 bases between. The CDR3 here is CASSPRARLDTEAFF. For the CDR3, the DNA is TGTGCCAGCAGCCCCAGGGCCAGGCTCGACACTGAAGCTTTCTTT.

This clonotype was counted between two and nine times. This CDR3 fails to terminate in the conserved phenylalanine or tryptophan, so it likely reflects a read error. The rearrangement links TRBV5-1 to TRBJ1-6, with D unresolved. The CDR3 runs 14 residues. The V end was cut by 0 bases, the J end by 10 bases, with 11 bases between. Germline V lookup: CDR1 SGHRS, CDR2 YFSETQ. CDR3: CASSLESGRSPLHS. In DNA form, the CDR3 reads TGCGCCAGCAGCTTGGAGAGTGGTAGGTCACCCCTCCACTCT.

Details on this clonotype: At one of its ends the junction is not consistent with the germline gene, which may arise from a read error. The V call is TRBV6-2 or TRBV6-3, the J call TRBJ1-1; D is ambiguous. From germline, CDR1 is MNHEY and CDR2 SVGEGT. This CDR3 is 19 amino acids long. The CDR3 loop reads CASSYSYSHIKTKNTDAFF. The CDR3, as DNA: TGTGCCAGCAGCTACTCGTATTCCCACATCAAAACAAAGAACACTGATGCTTTCTTT.

This clonotype is categorized as medium-sized. The V call is TRBV11-3, the J call TRBJ1-1; 11 bases match TRBD1. Germline V gene data show CDR1 as SGHNT and CDR2 as YENEEA. Trimming took 5 bases from V and 5 from J; bases not matched to a gene: 7. There are 15 residues in the CDR3. CDR3 DNA sequence: TGTGCCAGCAGCCCAGGGACAGGGGGAAGGACTGAAGCTTTCTTT. The encoded protein is CASSPGTGGRTEAFF.

This clonotype has ten or more counts. The V call is TRBV6-5, the J call TRBJ1-1; maybe TRBD1 (6 bases). Germline V gene lookup returns CDR1 MNHEY and CDR2 SVGAGI. There are 12 residues in the CDR3. The ends were cut back, 7 bases at V and 9 bases at J, with 15 bases in the middle. The CDR3 region has the DNA TGTGCCAGCACCAGGGGTGAGGGAAAAGCTTTCTTT. Translated, it gives CASTRGEGKAFF.

A word on this clonotype: This may be a read error, as it is one base from a much larger clone. V usage is TRBV7-8 and J usage is TRBJ2-5; 7 nucleotides match TRBD2. This CDR3 is 18 amino acids long. The germline V gene encodes CDR1 SGHVS and CDR2 FQNEAQ. Here the CDR3 reads CASKADSSGPSYQETKYF. In nucleotides, the CDR3 is TGTGCCAGTAAAGCGGACTCTAGCGGACCTTCGTACCAAGAGACCAAGTACTTC.

As concerns this clonotype: The CDR3 end shows no conserved phenylalanine or tryptophan, and so a read error is likely. It is unclear where the CDR3 begins or ends on the DNA, so no DNA is shown, and the CDR3 is as TCRdb lists it. This sequence joins TRBV12-5 and TRBJ2-5; the table's TRBD1 call for D was not verified on the DNA. Inclusive of both ends, the CDR3 amounts to 17 amino acids. Germline values: CDR1 LGHNT, CDR2 FRNRAP. CDR3 loop: CASGLDGPGGRQETHYI.

The sample holds one count of this clonotype. The rearrangement joins TRBV28 to TRBJ2-3; D not certain. The germline CDR1 and CDR2 sequences are MDHEN and SYDVKM. V lost 10 bases to trimming and J lost 4 bases, with 12 bases between them. The CDR3 sequence is 12 residues long. The CDR3 nucleotides read TGTGCCATCCGCCTAAGCGCAGATACGCAGTATTTT. This sequence encodes CAIRLSADTQYF. The full variable domain, with the rest looked up from reference TRBV28 and TRBJ2-3, is DVKVTQSSRYLVKRTGEKVFLECVQDMDHENMFWYRQDPGLGLRLIYFSYDVKMKEKGDIPEGYSVSREKKERFSLILESASTNQTSMYLCAIRLSADTQYFGPGTRLTVL.

This clonotype was counted many times. This sequence joins TRBV12-3 or TRBV12-4 and TRBJ1-2, with 9 bases aligning to TRBD1. The CDR3 covers 14 residues. The V segment lost 3 bases and the J segment 6 bases; nucleotides outside the gene matches: 5. CDR3: CASSFTGGRDGYTF. The CDR3 DNA is TGTGCCAGCAGTTTTACAGGGGGCAGAGATGGCTACACCTTC.

With regard to this clonotype: This clone may be a read error of a much larger clone one base away. J is TRBJ1-1 and V is TRBV5-1; unclear D gene. The CDR3 is made up of 13 amino acids. CDR1 SGHRS and CDR2 YFSETQ come from the germline V gene. The CDR3 is CASSLQENAEAFF. The DNA for the CDR3 is TGCGCCAGCAGCTTGCAAGAGAACGCTGAAGCTTTCTTT.